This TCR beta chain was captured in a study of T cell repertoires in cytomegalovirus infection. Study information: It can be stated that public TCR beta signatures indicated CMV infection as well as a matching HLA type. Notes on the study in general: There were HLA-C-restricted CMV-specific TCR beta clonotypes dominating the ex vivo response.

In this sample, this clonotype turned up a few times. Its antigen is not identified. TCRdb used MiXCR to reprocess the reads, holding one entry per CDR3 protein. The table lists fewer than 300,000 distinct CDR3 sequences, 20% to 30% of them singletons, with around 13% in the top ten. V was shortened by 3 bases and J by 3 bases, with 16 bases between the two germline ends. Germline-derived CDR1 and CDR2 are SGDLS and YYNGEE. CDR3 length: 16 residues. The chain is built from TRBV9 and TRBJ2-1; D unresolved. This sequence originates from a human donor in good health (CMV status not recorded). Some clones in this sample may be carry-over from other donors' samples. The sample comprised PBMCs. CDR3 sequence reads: CASSAFATVNYNEQFF. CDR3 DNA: TGTGCCAGCAGCGCCTTTGCGACTGTAAACTACAATGAGCAGTTCTTC.